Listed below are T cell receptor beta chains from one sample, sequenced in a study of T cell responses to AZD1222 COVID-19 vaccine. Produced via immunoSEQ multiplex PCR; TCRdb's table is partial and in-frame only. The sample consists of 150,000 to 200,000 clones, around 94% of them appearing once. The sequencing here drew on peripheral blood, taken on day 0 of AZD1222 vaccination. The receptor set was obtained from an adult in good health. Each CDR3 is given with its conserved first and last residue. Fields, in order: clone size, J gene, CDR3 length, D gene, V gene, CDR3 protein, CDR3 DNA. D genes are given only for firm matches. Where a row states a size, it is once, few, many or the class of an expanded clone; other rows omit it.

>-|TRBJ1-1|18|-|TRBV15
CATSSSRARMLATTEAFF
TGTGCCACCAGCAGTAGCAGGGCTAGGATGCTCGCGACCACTGAAGCTTTCTTT
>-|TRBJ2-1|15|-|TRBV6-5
CASSYSELGYNEQFF
TGTGCCAGCAGTTACTCTGAACTAGGATACAATGAGCAGTTCTTC
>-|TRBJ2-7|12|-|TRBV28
CASSLMVGEQYF
TGTGCCAGCAGTTTGATGGTCGGCGAGCAGTACTTC
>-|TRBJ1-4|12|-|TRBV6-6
CASQGAAEKLFF
TGTGCCAGCCAGGGAGCGGCTGAAAAACTGTTTTTT
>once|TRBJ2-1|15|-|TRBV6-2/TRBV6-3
CASSLQRSSYNEQFF
TGTGCCAGCAGCCTACAGAGGAGCTCCTACAATGAGCAGTTCTTC
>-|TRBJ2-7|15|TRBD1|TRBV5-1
CASSYDGTGSYEQYF
TGCGCCAGCAGCTACGACGGGACAGGGTCCTACGAGCAGTACTTC
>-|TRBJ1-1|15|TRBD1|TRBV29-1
CSATKTGGLNTEAFF
TGCAGCGCCACAAAAACAGGGGGCCTCAACACTGAAGCTTTCTTT
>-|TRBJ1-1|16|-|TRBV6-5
CASSFTSTGGSTEAFF
TGTGCCAGCAGTTTTACTTCGACAGGCGGGAGCACTGAAGCTTTCTTT
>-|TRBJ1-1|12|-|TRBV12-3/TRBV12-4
CASSPRETEAFF
TGTGCCAGCAGTCCGCGTGAGACTGAAGCTTTCTTT
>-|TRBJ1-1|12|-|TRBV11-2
CASSLIALGAFF
TGTGCCAGCAGCTTAATCGCCTTGGGAGCTTTCTTT
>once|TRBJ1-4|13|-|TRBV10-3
CAISGTENEKLFF
TGTGCCATCAGTGGGACAGAAAATGAAAAACTGTTTTTT
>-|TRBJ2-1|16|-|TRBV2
CASSVGLLLPYNEQFF
TGTGCCAGCAGTGTCGGCCTACTCCTCCCCTACAATGAGCAGTTCTTC
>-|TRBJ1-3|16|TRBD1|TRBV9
CASSTQSDRVGNTIYF
TGTGCCAGCAGCACACAATCGGACAGGGTCGGAAACACCATATATTTT
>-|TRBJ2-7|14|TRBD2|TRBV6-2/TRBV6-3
CASSWGTSGGRQNF
TGTGCCAGCAGTTGGGGGACTAGCGGGGGCCGACAAAACTTC
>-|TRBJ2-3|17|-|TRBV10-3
CAISESSDRLHTDTQYF
TGTGCCATCAGTGAGTCTAGCGACAGGCTACATACAGATACGCAGTATTTT
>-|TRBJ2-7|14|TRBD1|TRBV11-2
CASSPQGTAYEQYF
TGTGCCAGCAGCCCCCAGGGGACAGCATACGAGCAGTACTTC
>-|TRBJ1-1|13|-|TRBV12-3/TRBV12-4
CASSPSPGQGAFF
TGTGCCAGCAGTCCTTCGCCTGGCCAGGGAGCTTTCTTT